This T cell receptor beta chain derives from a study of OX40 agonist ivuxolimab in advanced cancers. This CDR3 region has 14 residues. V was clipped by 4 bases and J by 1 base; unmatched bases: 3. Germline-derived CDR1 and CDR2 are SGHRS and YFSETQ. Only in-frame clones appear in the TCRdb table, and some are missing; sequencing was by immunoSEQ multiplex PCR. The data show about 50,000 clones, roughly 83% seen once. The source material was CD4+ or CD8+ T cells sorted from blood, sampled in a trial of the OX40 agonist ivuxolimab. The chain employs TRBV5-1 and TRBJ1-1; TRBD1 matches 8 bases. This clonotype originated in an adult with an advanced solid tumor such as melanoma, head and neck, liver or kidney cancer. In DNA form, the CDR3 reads TGCGCCAGCAGCGAGGGGACAGGGAACACTGAAGCTTTCTTT. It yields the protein CASSEGTGNTEAFF. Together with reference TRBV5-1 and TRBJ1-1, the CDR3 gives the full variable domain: KAGVTQTPRYLIKTRGQQVTLSCSPISGHRSVSWYQQTPGQGLQFLFEYFSETQRNKGNFPGRFSGRQFSNSRSEMNVSTLELGDSALYLCASSEGTGNTEAFFGQGTRLTVV.